A single sample gave rise to the 25 T cell receptor beta chains below, sequenced in a study of cytomegalovirus exposure and HLA in healthy donors. Generated by immunoSEQ multiplex PCR, the TCRdb table keeps only in-frame clones and is missing some. The table has about 190,000 clones, about 82% seen once; the top ten hold roughly 1.5%. The sample was PBMCs. These receptors came from a woman in her late teens or twenties in good health and CMV-seronegative.

The chain recombines TRBV28 with TRBJ2-7; 8 bases line up with TRBD2. CDR1 is MDHEN, CDR2 SYDVKM, per germline. J lost 5 bases, V lost 3 bases, and 12 bases had no gene match. The CDR3 loop spans 16 amino acids. The DNA of the CDR3 is TGTGCCAGCAGTTTGAACGCGGGAGCGGGGGTACACGAGCAGTACTTC. Translating gives CASSLNAGAGVHEQYF.

The chain recombines TRBV30 with TRBJ2-5; TRBD1 is a possible D gene (5 bases). The CDR3 contains 13 residues. Trimming shortened V by 0 bases and J by 1 base, and 6 bases separated the two germline ends. Germline CDR1 and CDR2: GTSNPN and SVGIG (reference sequence). CDR3 bases: TGTGCCTGGAGTGTAACAGGCCAAGAGACCCAGTACTTC. This gives the protein CAWSVTGQETQYF.

The chain links TRBV6-5 to TRBJ2-1; D call uncertain. The length of the CDR3 is 12 residues. Trimming took 6 bases from V and 3 from J, leaving 6 bases between them. Germline assignment: CDR1 MNHEY and CDR2 SVGAGI. The DNA of the CDR3 is TGTGCCAGCAGGACACTCTACAATGAGCAGTTCTTC. Translating it yields CASRTLYNEQFF.

The chain combines TRBV4-2 with TRBJ2-7, with D uncertain. The CDR3 has 12 residues. The V gene lost 4 bases and the J gene lost 6 bases, with 10 bases spanning the gap. Germline V CDR1 and CDR2: LGHNA, YNFKEQ. The CDR3 DNA reads TGTGCCAGCAGCCTACAAAGTTCCGAGCAGTACTTC. Protein product: CASSLQSSEQYF.

The V gene is TRBV27, the J gene TRBJ2-4; TRBD1 might be the D (6 bases). Trimming cost V 3 bases and J 0 bases, with 15 bases left between them. CDR3 size: 17 residues. Looked up from germline, CDR1 is MNHEY and CDR2 is SMNVEV (reference sequence). The CDR3 region is CASSFQWTVLAKNIQYF. The CDR3 DNA reads as TGTGCCAGCAGTTTCCAATGGACAGTACTAGCCAAAAACATTCAGTACTTC.

V usage is TRBV5-1 and J usage is TRBJ1-2; 7 bases are shared with TRBD1. Germline V lookup: CDR1 SGHRS, CDR2 YFSETQ. After removal of 3 bases from V and 1 base from J, the junction contained 9 bases not matched to a gene. This CDR3 comprises 16 residues. The CDR3 coding sequence is TGCGCCAGCAGCTCTGGGGACAGAGTAAATAACTATGGCTACACCTTC. This encodes CASSSGDRVNNYGYTF. Full variable domain (remainder filled in from reference TRBV5-1 and TRBJ1-2): KAGVTQTPRYLIKTRGQQVTLSCSPISGHRSVSWYQQTPGQGLQFLFEYFSETQRNKGNFPGRFSGRQFSNSRSEMNVSTLELGDSALYLCASSSGDRVNNYGYTFGSGTRLTVV.

The chain combines TRBV4-1 with TRBJ2-7; tentative D call: TRBD2 (6 bases). CDR3 length: 17 residues. Germline lookup yields CDR1 MGHRA and CDR2 YSYEKL. The V end was cut by 2 bases, the J end by 0 bases, with 17 bases between. CDR3: CASSQLSGDPSSYEQYF. In DNA form, the CDR3 reads TGCGCCAGCAGCCAACTTTCGGGGGATCCGAGCTCCTACGAGCAGTACTTC.

The chain recombines TRBV30 with TRBJ1-2, with D tentatively TRBD1 (5 bases). Germline CDR1 reads GTSNPN; CDR2 reads SVGIG (reference sequence). This CDR3 comprises 15 residues. V lost 0 bases and J 4 bases, leaving 15 bases between the germline ends. The CDR3: CAWSVPRQQFYGYTF. In DNA form, the CDR3 reads TGTGCCTGGAGTGTCCCGCGACAGCAGTTCTATGGCTACACCTTC. Filled out from reference TRBV30 and TRBJ1-2, the complete variable domain reads SQTIHQWPATLVQPVGSPLSLECTVEGTSNPNLYWYRQAAGRGLQLLFYSVGIGQISSEVPQNLSASRPQDRQFILSSKKLLLSDSGFYLCAWSVPRQQFYGYTFGSGTRLTVV.

V usage is TRBV30 and J usage is TRBJ1-4; TRBD1 agrees at 8 bases. CDR1 is GTSNPN and CDR2 is SVGIG in the germline V gene (reference sequence). The CDR3 is made up of 11 amino acids. V was clipped by 6 bases and J by 8 bases; unmatched bases: 2. CDR3 region: CACGQGEKLFF. The CDR3 DNA sequence: TGTGCCTGCGGACAGGGAGAAAAACTGTTTTTT.

This chain connects TRBV9 to TRBJ1-5, with a tentative D call TRBD1 (5 bases). The CDR3 is 15 amino acids. The V and J ends lost 0 bases and 4 bases respectively, with 11 bases between them. Germline V gene data show CDR1 as SGDLS and CDR2 as YYNGEE. The CDR3 here is CASSVGQGRNQPQHF. The CDR3 DNA is TGTGCCAGCAGCGTAGGTCAGGGAAGAAATCAGCCCCAGCATTTT.

The chain uses TRBV30 and TRBJ2-4, with D tentatively TRBD1 (6 bases). V was trimmed by 2 bases and J by 0 bases, leaving 11 bases between them. Germline V gene lookup returns CDR1 GTSNPN and CDR2 SVGIG (reference sequence). The CDR3 is 15 residues long. The CDR3 is CAWSPGVLAKNIQYF. DNA for the CDR3: TGTGCCTGGAGTCCAGGGGTGCTAGCCAAAAACATTCAGTACTTC.

The chain is built from TRBV11-3 and TRBJ2-3, with TRBD1 matching 9 bases. With V trimmed by 5 bases and J by 4 bases, 10 bases remained unmatched. From germline, CDR1 is SGHNT and CDR2 YENEEA. The length of the CDR3 is 16 residues. In DNA, the CDR3 is TGTGCCAGCAGCCAAGATCGGGGACAGGGACCAGATACGCAGTATTTT. Translated: CASSQDRGQGPDTQYF.

The rearrangement joins TRBV7-3 to TRBJ2-5, with 7 positions matching TRBD2. With 5 bases clipped from V and 2 bases from J, the junction kept 5 bases outside the gene matches. The length of the CDR3 is 14 residues. CDR1 and CDR2 from the germline V gene are SGHTA and FQGTGA. CDR3 residues: CASSPSGLQETQYF. CDR3 in DNA: TGTGCCAGCAGCCCTAGCGGACTGCAAGAGACCCAGTACTTC. Together with reference TRBV7-3 and TRBJ2-5, the CDR3 gives the full variable domain: GAGVSQTPSNKVTEKGKYVELRCDPISGHTALYWYRQSLGQGPEFLIYFQGTGAADDSGLPNDRFFAVRPEGSVSTLKIQRTERGDSAVYLCASSPSGLQETQYFGPGTRLLVL.

The V gene is TRBV5-8, the J gene TRBJ1-5; TRBD1 matches at 7 bases. With 4 bases clipped from V and 4 bases from J, the junction kept 8 bases outside the gene matches. Germline values: CDR1 SGHTS, CDR2 YDEGEE. CDR3 size: 15 residues. In DNA form, the CDR3 reads TGTGCCAGCAGCCTGGGACAGTTGGAGAATCAGCCCCAGCATTTT. Its protein is CASSLGQLENQPQHF.

Here the CDR3 DNA reads TGCGCCAGCAGCTTGGCCGTTACGGGTATAAACACAGATACGCAGTATTTT. This codes for CASSLAVTGINTDTQYF. This chain uses TRBV5-1 with TRBJ2-3; D remains unclear. In germline, CDR1 is SGHRS, CDR2 YFSETQ. This CDR3 is built from 17 residues. Trimming pared 0 bases from V and 2 bases from J, leaving 16 bases between.

This clone was seen a few times. The chain links TRBV2 to TRBJ1-5, with D perhaps TRBD1 (5 bases). V was clipped by 7 bases and J by 6 bases, with 16 bases between them. The CDR3 length is 14 residues. CDR1 and CDR2 (germline): SNHLY, FYNNEI. CDR3 coding DNA: TGTGCCAGCACCTGGGGAGGCCAGGGTCAGCCCCAGCATTTT. It yields the protein CASTWGGQGQPQHF. Full variable domain (remainder filled in from reference TRBV2 and TRBJ1-5): EPEVTQTPSHQVTQMGQEVILRCVPISNHLYFYWYRQILGQKVEFLVSFYNNEISEKSEIFDDQFSVERPDGSNFTLKIRSTKLEDSAMYFCASTWGGQGQPQHFGDGTRLSIL.

This chain joins TRBV9 and TRBJ2-1; maybe TRBD2 (6 bases). CDR1 is SGDLS and CDR2 is YYNGEE in the germline V gene. Trimming shortened V by 4 bases and J by 8 bases, and 16 bases separated the two germline ends. This CDR3 has 14 residues. The CDR3 bases are TGTGCCAGCAGCTTATCAGGGACTTATGATGAGCAGTTCTTC. As protein: CASSLSGTYDEQFF.

The V and J genes are TRBV7-2 and TRBJ2-3, with 9 nucleotides matching TRBD1. The J segment lost 6 bases and the V segment lost 5 bases, leaving 9 bases of the junction unmatched. Germline CDR1 and CDR2: SGHTA and FQGNSA. CDR3 size: 15 residues. The CDR3 is CASSDRQGGVDTQYF. The CDR3 nucleotides read TGTGCCAGCAGCGACCGACAGGGGGGTGTGGATACGCAGTATTTT. Full variable domain (remainder filled in from reference TRBV7-2 and TRBJ2-3): GAGVSQSPSNKVTEKGKDVELRCDPISGHTALYWYRQSLGQGLEFLIYFQGNSAPDKSGLPSDRFSAERTGGSVSTLTIQRTQQEDSAVYLCASSDRQGGVDTQYFGPGTRLTVL.

This chain links TRBV7-9 with TRBJ1-5; TRBD1 might be the D (5 bases). Germline CDR1 SEHNR, CDR2 FQNEAQ (reference sequence). The CDR3 loop spans 15 amino acids. Between the trimmed V and J ends, which lost 5 bases and 7 bases, there was a span of 18 bases. The CDR3 DNA is TGTGCCAGCAGCCCCGAGGGACTCAGAGACCAGCCCCAGCATTTT. Translated, it gives CASSPEGLRDQPQHF.

The chain uses TRBV7-9 and TRBJ2-5; the D gene is possibly TRBD1 (6 bases). Trimming cost V 2 bases and J 5 bases, with 18 bases left between them. CDR1 is SEHNR and CDR2 is FQNEAQ in the germline V gene (reference sequence). The CDR3 runs to 16 residues. Here the CDR3 reads CASSLWGQGRMETQYF. As DNA, the CDR3 is TGTGCCAGCAGCTTATGGGGGCAGGGACGTATGGAGACCCAGTACTTC.

CDR3 amino acids: CASSSQGSYEQYF. The DNA for the CDR3 is TGCGCCAGCAGTTCGCAGGGGTCCTACGAGCAGTACTTC. This chain joins TRBV5-1 and TRBJ2-7, with D perhaps TRBD1 (6 bases). The germline V gene has CDR1 SGHRS and CDR2 YFSETQ. The ends were cut back, 5 bases at V and 1 base at J, with 10 bases in the middle. The CDR3 extends over 13 amino acids.

The gene calls are TRBV2 and TRBJ1-1, with 7 bases identical to TRBD1. The CDR3 covers 13 residues. Germline V lookup: CDR1 SNHLY, CDR2 FYNNEI. V was pared by 8 bases and J by 3 bases, with 6 bases of the junction left unmatched. CDR3 amino acids: CASQGERDTEAFF. The CDR3 DNA reads as TGTGCCAGCCAGGGGGAGCGAGACACTGAAGCTTTCTTT.

V is TRBV18 and J is TRBJ1-1; D not certain. V dropped 3 bases and J dropped 6 bases, with 11 bases sitting between them. Germline lookup yields CDR1 KGHSH and CDR2 LQKENI. The CDR3 sequence is 13 residues long. The CDR3 bases are TGTGCCAGCTCACCGTACGTGGGCGCTGAAGCTTTCTTT. Its translation is CASSPYVGAEAFF.

The gene calls are TRBV4-1 and TRBJ2-7; TRBD2 aligns across 13 bases. The CDR3 is 15 residues long. V shed 1 base and J 4 bases; nucleotides not matched to a gene: 1. Germline CDR1 is MGHRA and CDR2 is YSYEKL. CDR3 sequence reads: CASSQGLAGGYEQYF. In DNA form, the CDR3 reads TGCGCCAGCAGCCAAGGACTAGCGGGAGGTTACGAGCAGTACTTC.

The chain combines TRBV7-2 with TRBJ2-7; 8 nucleotides line up with TRBD1. Germline values: CDR1 SGHTA, CDR2 FQGNSA. The CDR3 sequence is 15 residues long. The ends lost 5 bases at V and 3 bases at J; junction bases unmatched: 9. The CDR3 region is CASSLLSGTGYEQYF. The DNA of the CDR3 is TGTGCCAGCAGCCTTTTAAGTGGGACAGGCTACGAGCAGTACTTC.